This T cell receptor (beta chain) stems from a study of immune cell composition in non-small cell lung cancer. The CDR3 is 14 residues long. The V gene lost 3 bases and the J gene lost 0 bases, with 9 bases spanning the gap. Germline V CDR1 and CDR2: SQVTM, ANQGSEA. Sequenced by immunoSEQ multiplex PCR; TCRdb stores in-frame clones only, minus some. The sample records approximately 8,000 clones, 75% to 85% being singletons. The chain couples TRBV29-1 to TRBJ1-3; maybe TRBD1 (5 bases). The sequenced sample consisted of lung tumor tissue. This sequence originates from a human donor with non-small cell lung cancer. CDR3 sequence reads: CSVDQGSSGNTIYF. For the CDR3, the DNA is TGCAGCGTTGATCAGGGAAGCTCTGGAAACACCATATATTTT. The variable domain in full, with the rest retrieved from reference TRBV29-1 and TRBJ1-3, is SAVISQKPSRDICQRGTSLTIQCQVDSQVTMMFWYRQQPGQSLTLIATANQGSEATYESGFVIDKFPISRPNLTFSTLTVSNMSPEDSSIYLCSVDQGSSGNTIYFGEGSWLTVV.